This TCR beta chain was observed in a study of graft-versus-host responses after intestinal transplantation (dated by TCRdb to the early 2020s). Some background on the complete study: The transplants that recipients got were multivisceral, liver-intestinal, or isolated intestinal. All recipients received anti-thymocyte globulin induction followed by maintenance tacrolimus and steroids for 3 to 4 years. After intestinal transplantation, graft-versus-host and host-versus-graft alloreactive T cell clones were followed in the graft, circulation and bone marrow using bulk TCR-beta CDR3 sequencing. Alloreactive clones were identified by sequencing pre-transplant mixed lymphocyte reaction products and comparing them with unstimulated pre-transplant donor and recipient T cells. The cohort enrolled 20 to 30 intestinal transplant recipients including one retransplant, and a few patients lacking pretransplant specimens were excluded. A peak of at least 4% donor T cells among recipient peripheral blood mononuclear cells was the definition used for donor T cell macrochimerism. Rather than going through the commercial service, samples from three later patients were sequenced in-house on an Illumina MiSeq and processed with MiXCR.

Worth noting for this clone: This receptor's antigen is unknown. Per-base quality was not reported, and no clone a single base away is much larger than it.

Here is what the overall study found, with its caveats: In patients with donor T cell macrochimerism, the allografts had high GvH to HvG T cell clonal ratios. Conclusions were limited by the relatively low number and heterogeneity of intestinal transplant patients. GvH clones were detected in recipient bone marrow, and some appeared earlier in ileal mucosa or blood, consistent with an intestinal mucosal origin. Early after transplant, peak levels of circulating GvH clones were associated with declines in HvG clones.

Receptors were amplified or captured by the immunoSEQ multiplex PCR assay. For most patients, genomic DNA was isolated with the Qiagen DNeasy Blood and Tissue Kit and shipped frozen to Adaptive Biotechnologies for TCR sequencing. Adaptive Biotechnologies carried out high-throughput TCR-beta CDR3 sequencing of genomic DNA for most patients. The paper's processing steps were these. TCR sequencing data for roughly 17 patients were retrieved from Adaptive's ImmunoSEQ software; a few other patients were processed with MiXCR and VDJtools. CD4 versus CD8 sorting errors were corrected by removing sequences found in both subsets at a frequency ratio below 5:1. CDR3 nucleotide sequences shared between donor and recipient were removed because the origin of such sequences could not be assigned. To count as alloreactive, a clone needed at least 2-fold expansion over unstimulated cells and a minimum CFSE-low frequency of 0.002% (template counts) or 0.001% (read counts). Clones detected in sequenced pre-transplant spleen, lymph node, or MLR CFSE-low populations of the donor or recipient were defined as mappable. The cumulative frequency of alloreactive clones was calculated as a percentage of all sequences, weighted by copy number. TCRdb mirrors the immuneACCESS table, restricted to in-frame sequences. Some clones are absent from its copies; in checked studies, under half trace to an unresolved V gene, and the reason for the others is unknown. Clone size and V and J calls were adopted from that table, with D and trimming inferred from the DNA. The sample data list 65,000 to 90,000 clones, and around 93% of these were observed just once. The biggest ten clones account for around 7.6% of the sample.

The germline V gene provides CDR1 SGHRS and CDR2 YFSETQ. The CDR3, from cysteine to phenylalanine, totals 18 residues. Only CDR3 DNA is held: 54 bases, read in frame from base 1. Clipping removes 0 bases from V and 2 bases from J, with 11 as the unmatched junction base count. According to the study, the label for this sample's time point signals: cells obtained before transplantation from donor or recipient. CD3+CD4+ and CD3+CD8+ populations were FACS-sorted from unstimulated pre-transplant donor and recipient cells taken from spleen or lymph nodes. Material: unstimulated CD8+ T cells sorted from spleen or lymph node cells, obtained before transplant. The sequence was collected from a human donor who was the organ donor for an intestinal transplant. The sequence joins TRBV5-1 to TRBJ2-1, and 7 junctional nucleotides match TRBD2. The nucleotide sequence is TGCGCCAGCAGCTTGGCGTGGGACTACACGATAACCTACAATGAGCAGTTCTTC. It specifies CASSLAWDYTITYNEQFF.